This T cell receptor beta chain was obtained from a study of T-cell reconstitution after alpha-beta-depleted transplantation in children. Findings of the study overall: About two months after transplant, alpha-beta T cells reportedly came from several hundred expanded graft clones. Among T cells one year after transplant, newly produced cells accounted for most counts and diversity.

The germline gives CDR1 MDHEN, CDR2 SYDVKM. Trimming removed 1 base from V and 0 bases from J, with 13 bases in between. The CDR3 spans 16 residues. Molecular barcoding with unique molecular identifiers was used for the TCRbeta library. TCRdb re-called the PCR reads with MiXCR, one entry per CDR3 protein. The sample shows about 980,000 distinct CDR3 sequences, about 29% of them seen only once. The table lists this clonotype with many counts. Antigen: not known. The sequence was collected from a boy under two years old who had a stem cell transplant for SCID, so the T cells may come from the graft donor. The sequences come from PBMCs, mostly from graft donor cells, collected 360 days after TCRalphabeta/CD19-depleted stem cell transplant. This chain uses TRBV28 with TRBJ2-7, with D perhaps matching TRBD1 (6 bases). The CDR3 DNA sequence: TGTGCCAGCAGTTTATACAGCGACAGGACCTCCTACGAGCAGTACTTC. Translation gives CASSLYSDRTSYEQYF.